This T cell receptor beta chain stems from a study of blood T cell repertoires in COVID-19. Turning to the study itself: Material from acute and convalescent COVID-19 was sourced from the United States, Italy and Spain. Nucleic acid was either cDNA or gDNA, and it came from T cells, B-cell-depleted T cells, or PBMCs.

The CDR3 runs 12 residues. Germline-derived CDR1 and CDR2 are GTSNPN and SVGIG (reference sequence). V lost 2 bases and J lost 8, with 12 bases in between. Per the original data handling: Reference gene primer amplification gave estimated nucleated cell counts. Produced via immunoSEQ multiplex PCR; TCRdb's table is partial and in-frame only. That table is the source of V, J and clone size, and D and trimming were worked out from the DNA. The repertoire holds roughly 38,000 clones, with 81% as singletons. This clone was seen a handful of times. Other DNA sequences in this sample translate to the same CDR3.

The sequencing input was peripheral blood. The receptor was derived from a man aged 80 or over with active or convalescent COVID-19. This rearrangement joins TRBV30 to TRBJ1-2; a weak D match, TRBD1 (6 bases). The DNA for the CDR3 is TGTGCCTGGAGTCGACAGGCTGGGGGCTACACCTTC. This codes for CAWSRQAGGYTF.